This T cell receptor (beta chain) was sequenced during a study of cytomegalovirus exposure and HLA in healthy donors. Regarding the study as a whole: Over 150 TCR beta chains were listed as cytomegalovirus-associated. Follow-up analysis found HLA locus-dependent TCR association rates, highest for DRB1 and lowest for HLA-C.

About this clone: The antigen remains undetermined.

Germline V gene data show CDR1 as SGHTA and CDR2 as FQGNSA. The CDR3 has 16 residues. The J segment lost 5 bases and the V segment lost 2 bases, leaving 7 bases of the junction unmatched. PCR primers comprised 60 Vbeta and 13 Jbeta primers. The assay was immunoSEQ multiplex PCR, and TCRdb's table has in-frame clones only and misses some. The table lists approximately 160,000 clones, roughly 80% of them singletons. Input material: PBMCs. The receptor was isolated from a male donor in good health and CMV-seronegative. The J gene is TRBJ2-1, the V gene TRBV7-2; the match to TRBD1 covers 9 bases. The CDR3 DNA reads as TGTGCCAGCAGCTTACAGACAGGGGGGTTCAACAATGAGCAGTTCTTC. Translation gives CASSLQTGGFNNEQFF.